This T cell receptor beta chain was identified during a study of blood T cell repertoires in COVID-19. For the study at large: PBMCs, B-cell-depleted T cells, or T cells were the source of the cDNA or gDNA that made up the material.

Germline CDR1 reads LNHDA; CDR2 reads SQIVND (reference sequence). The CDR3 runs to 13 residues. V shed 5 bases and J shed 4 bases, with 11 bases lying between them. Assay: immunoSEQ multiplex PCR; the TCRdb copy retains only in-frame clones and omits some. The sample gives tens of thousands of clones, about 82% of which show up once; 12% is in the top ten. Material: peripheral blood. The sequence was obtained from a man in his 70s with active COVID-19. This chain uses TRBV19 with TRBJ1-2; TRBD1 is a possible D gene (5 bases). The CDR3 reads CASSHRSIYGYTF. DNA for the CDR3: TGTGCCAGTAGTCACAGGTCGATCTATGGCTACACCTTC.